This note documents a single TCR beta chain sequence. This likely traces to a read error, being one base from a far larger clone. The CDR3 spans 16 residues. In germline, CDR1 is SNHLY, CDR2 FYNNEI. This specimen belongs to a study of prognosis after radiotherapy for stage I lung cancer. For the study at large: Stage I non-small cell lung cancer cases were enrolled from early 2018 through early 2019. In this cohort, every patient with non-small cell lung cancer was regarded as medically inoperable. Distant metastases arose in a handful of patients, median approximately seven months post-radiotherapy; roughly 15 had no significant progression.

Genomic DNA was the source, and TCR beta CDR3 was amplified from it by two-round multiplex PCR. Each TRBV and TRBJ gene had its own primer in the first PCR round. Each CDR3 protein gets one entry after TCRdb re-called the multiplex PCR reads with MiXCR. The sample lists fewer than 20,000 distinct CDR3 sequences, 44% seen once, with roughly 43% in the top ten. Sample: PBMCs, taken before or after stereotactic body radiation therapy (not recorded which). This rearrangement joins TRBV2 to TRBJ2-7; 8 nucleotides align to TRBD1. The source is a donor aged 50 or older with non-small cell lung cancer. CDR3: CASSFPDRAAFDEKYF. The CDR3 DNA reads as TGTGCCAGCAGCTTCCCGGACAGGGCGGCTTTCGACGAGAAGTACTTC.